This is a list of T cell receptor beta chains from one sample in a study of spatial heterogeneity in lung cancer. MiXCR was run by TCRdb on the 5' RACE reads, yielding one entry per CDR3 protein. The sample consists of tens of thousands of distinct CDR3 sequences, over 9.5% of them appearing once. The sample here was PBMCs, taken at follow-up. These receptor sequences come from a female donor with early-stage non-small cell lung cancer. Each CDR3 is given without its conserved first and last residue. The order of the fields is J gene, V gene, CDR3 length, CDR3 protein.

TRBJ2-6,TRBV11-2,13,ASSGLPSGANVLT
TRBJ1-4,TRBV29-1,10,SVHTGGEKLF
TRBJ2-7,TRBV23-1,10,ASSLAGYEQY
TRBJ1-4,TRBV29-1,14,SVLLAHRTTNEKLF
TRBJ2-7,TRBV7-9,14,ASSLQGQGGSYEQY
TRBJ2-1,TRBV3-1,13,ASSRNSGTSVGQF
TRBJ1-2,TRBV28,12,ASNTDGTANGYT
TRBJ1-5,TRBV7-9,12,ASSEEVSNQPQH
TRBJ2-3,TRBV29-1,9,SVRRTDTQY
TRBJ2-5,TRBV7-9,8,ASEQETQY
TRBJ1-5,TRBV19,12,ASNSRQPNQPQH
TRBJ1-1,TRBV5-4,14,ASSPRTGGRNTEAF
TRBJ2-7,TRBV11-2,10,AIRSFTGEQY
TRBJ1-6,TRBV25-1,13,ASSASGTGNSPLH
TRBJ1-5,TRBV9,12,ASSVGAAREPQH
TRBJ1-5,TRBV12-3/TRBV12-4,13,ASSLSPRDDQPQH
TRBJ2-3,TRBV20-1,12,SARASGITDTQY
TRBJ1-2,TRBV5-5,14,ASSLTPGGPDFGYT
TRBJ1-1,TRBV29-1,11,SVTGLVNTEAF
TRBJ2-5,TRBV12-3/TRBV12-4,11,ASSLTDEETQY
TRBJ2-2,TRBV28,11,ASTTFDTGELF
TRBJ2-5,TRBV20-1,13,SAGGTGVEVETQY
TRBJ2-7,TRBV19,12,ASSIKPGFYEQY
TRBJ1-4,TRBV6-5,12,ASQGTGQEEKLF
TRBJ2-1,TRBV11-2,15,ASSLYPGQGEFNEQF
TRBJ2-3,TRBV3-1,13,ASSRLAGLTDTQY
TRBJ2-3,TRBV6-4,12,ASSTGPYTDTQY
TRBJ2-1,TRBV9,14,ASSVDSRGNWNEQF
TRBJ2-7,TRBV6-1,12,ASSEWDLGHEQY
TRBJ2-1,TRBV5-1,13,ASSLDPGSYNEQF
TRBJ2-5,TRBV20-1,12,SASPRGLQETQY
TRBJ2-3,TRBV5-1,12,ASSLVRGTDTQY
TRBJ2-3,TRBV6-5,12,ASSYYTGSDTQY